This T cell receptor beta chain stems from a study of control samples from healthy donors and cancer patients. Measured with immunoSEQ multiplex PCR; TCRdb has only the in-frame clones, and not every one. The data hold approximately 81,000 clones, with 94% observed a single time. Trimming cost V 5 bases and J 2 bases; bases outside gene matches: 6. The CDR3 runs to 16 residues. Germline V gene lookup returns CDR1 SGHNT and CDR2 YENEEA. The chain recombines TRBV11-3 with TRBJ2-7; 13 positions match TRBD2. Sequences were obtained from blood. The sequence was collected from a woman aged 18-29 years in good health. For the CDR3, the DNA is TGTGCCAGCAGCGCTGGGGGACTAGCGGGAACCTACGAGCAGTACTTC. Protein: CASSAGGLAGTYEQYF.